The entry below describes one T cell receptor beta chain. The authors prepared the TCRbeta library with unique molecular identifiers. TCRdb called the PCR reads again in MiXCR, with one record for every CDR3 protein. The sample consists of around 96,000 distinct CDR3 sequences, less than 15% of them appearing once. The source of the sample is a study of T-cell reconstitution after alpha-beta-depleted transplantation in children. The CDR3 loop spans 12 amino acids. The ends were cut back, 0 bases at V and 4 bases at J, with 3 bases in the middle. Germline CDR1 and CDR2: MGHRA and YSYEKL. The TCR originated in a human donor who donated a stem cell graft to a child with inherited bone marrow failure. Here the sequenced sample was PBMCs from the stem cell graft donor, taken from the stem cell graft. This rearrangement joins TRBV4-1 to TRBJ1-2; D gene ambiguous. The CDR3 sequence: CASSQDSYGYTF. For the CDR3, the DNA is TGCGCCAGCAGCCAAGATAGCTATGGCTACACCTTC.